This T cell receptor (beta chain) was captured in a study of control samples from healthy donors and cancer patients. Trimming removed 1 base from V and 7 bases from J, with 5 bases in between. Germline V gene data show CDR1 as SGHTA and CDR2 as FQGNSA. This CDR3 is built from 13 residues. This table comes from immunoSEQ multiplex PCR, and its TCRdb copy is limited to in-frame clones, with some not included. The sample lists about 120,000 clones, approximately 92% occurring once. The chain recombines TRBV7-2 with TRBJ1-6; D is undetermined. The source of this sequence is an elderly man with head and neck cancer. The sample consisted of PBMCs. CDR3 DNA: TGTGCCAGCAGCTTAGATCCGAATTCACCCCTCCACTTT. Translation: CASSLDPNSPLHF. Drawing the rest from reference TRBV7-2 and TRBJ1-6, the complete variable domain is GAGVSQSPSNKVTEKGKDVELRCDPISGHTALYWYRQSLGQGLEFLIYFQGNSAPDKSGLPSDRFSAERTGGSVSTLTIQRTQQEDSAVYLCASSLDPNSPLHFGNGTRLTVT.